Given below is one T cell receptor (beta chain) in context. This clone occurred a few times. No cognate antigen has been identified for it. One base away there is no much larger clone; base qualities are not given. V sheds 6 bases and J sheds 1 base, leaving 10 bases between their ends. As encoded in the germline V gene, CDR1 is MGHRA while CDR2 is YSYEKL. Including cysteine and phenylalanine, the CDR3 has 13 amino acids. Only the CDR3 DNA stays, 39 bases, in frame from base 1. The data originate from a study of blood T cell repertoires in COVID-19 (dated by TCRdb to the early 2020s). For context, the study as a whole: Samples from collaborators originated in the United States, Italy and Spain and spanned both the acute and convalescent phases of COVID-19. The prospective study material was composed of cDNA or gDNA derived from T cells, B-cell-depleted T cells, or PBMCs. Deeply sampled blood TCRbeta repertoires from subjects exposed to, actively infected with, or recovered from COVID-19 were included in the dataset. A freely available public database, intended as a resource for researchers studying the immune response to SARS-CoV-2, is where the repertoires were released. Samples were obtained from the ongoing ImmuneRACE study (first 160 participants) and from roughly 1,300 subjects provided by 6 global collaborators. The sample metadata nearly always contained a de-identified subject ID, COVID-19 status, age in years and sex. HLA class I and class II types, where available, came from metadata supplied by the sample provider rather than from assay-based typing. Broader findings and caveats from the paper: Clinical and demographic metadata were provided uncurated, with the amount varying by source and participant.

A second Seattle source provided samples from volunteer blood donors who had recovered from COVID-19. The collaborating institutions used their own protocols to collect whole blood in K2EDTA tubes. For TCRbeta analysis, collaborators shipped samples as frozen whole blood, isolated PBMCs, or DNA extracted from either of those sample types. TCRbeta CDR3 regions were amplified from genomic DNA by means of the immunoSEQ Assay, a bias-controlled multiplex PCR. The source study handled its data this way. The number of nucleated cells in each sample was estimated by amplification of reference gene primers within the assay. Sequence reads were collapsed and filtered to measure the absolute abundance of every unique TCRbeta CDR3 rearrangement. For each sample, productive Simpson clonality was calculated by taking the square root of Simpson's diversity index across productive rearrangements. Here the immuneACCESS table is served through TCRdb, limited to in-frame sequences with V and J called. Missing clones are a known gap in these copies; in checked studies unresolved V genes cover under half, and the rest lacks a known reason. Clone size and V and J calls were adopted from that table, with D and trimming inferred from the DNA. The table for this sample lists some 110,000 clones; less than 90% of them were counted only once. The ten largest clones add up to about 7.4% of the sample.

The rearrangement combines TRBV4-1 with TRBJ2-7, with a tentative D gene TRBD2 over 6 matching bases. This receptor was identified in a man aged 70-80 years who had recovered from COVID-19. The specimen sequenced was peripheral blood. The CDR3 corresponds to CASSQRESYEQYF. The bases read TGCGCCAGCAGTCAACGGGAGTCCTACGAGCAGTACTTC.